This T cell receptor beta chain was found in a study of regulatory T cells in long-lasting Graves disease. Study overall: To qualify as persistent, Graves' disease required over 5 years of antithyroid drugs with positive TSH receptor antibodies.

Arm-PCR of CDR3 regions and iRepertoire HTBI primers were used to build TCR beta libraries. TCRdb reanalysed the multiplex PCR reads using MiXCR and keeps one entry per CDR3 protein. The data contain about 290,000 distinct CDR3 sequences, 22% of them singletons. As regards this clonotype: The antigen is unknown.

CDR3 size: 13 residues. The germline gives CDR1 MGHDK, CDR2 SYGVNS. V gave up 4 bases and J gave up 0 bases, with 6 bases separating them. Time point of the sample: persistent/refractory GD, antithyroid drugs over 5 years with positive TRAb. PBMCs were the source of the RNA used for TCR sequencing. Study-wide findings and caveats: Persistent disease was associated with favored TRBV28 usage and with favored use of TRBJ1-2 and TRBJ2-5.

The sample consisted of peripheral blood mononuclear cells (PBMCs), taken when the disease was refractory, from a patient treated with antithyroid drugs. The rearrangement uses TRBV25-1 and TRBJ1-1; D is ambiguous. The sequence derives from a female donor with Graves disease. In DNA, the CDR3 is TGTGCCAGCAGTGCACAAGTGAACACTGAAGCTTTCTTT. It is translated as CASSAQVNTEAFF.